Below, 16 T cell receptor beta chains from the same sample are listed, as sequenced in a study of regulatory T cells in long-lasting Graves disease. Both iRepertoire HTBI primers and Arm-PCR of CDR3 regions were used to build the TCR beta libraries. TCRdb re-derived calls from the multiplex PCR reads in MiXCR, one entry per CDR3 protein. The table includes 400,000 to 500,000 distinct CDR3 sequences, 12% to 15% detected once. The time point here: newly diagnosed GD, antithyroid drugs for less than 3 months. The TCR library was made from RNA that had been extracted from PBMCs in TRIzol. The same data also went into a second study, on T cells in Graves' hyperthyroidism and ophthalmopathy.

The sample in question was peripheral blood mononuclear cells (PBMCs), obtained at new diagnosis, from a patient treated with antithyroid drugs. The receptors were sampled from a woman aged 45-59 years with Graves disease.

This sequence joins TRBV7-3 and TRBJ2-3; D is ambiguous. The CDR3 sequence is 13 residues long. Germline V CDR1 and CDR2: SGHTA, FQGTGA. Trimming took off 5 bases at V and 3 bases at J, with 9 bases between the two ends. CDR3 coding DNA: TGTGCCAGCAGCCCTACTACTACAGATACGCAGTATTTT. This sequence encodes CASSPTTTDTQYF. The full variable domain, in which reference TRBV7-3 and TRBJ2-3 provide the parts outside the CDR3, is GAGVSQTPSNKVTEKGKYVELRCDPISGHTALYWYRQSLGQGPEFLIYFQGTGAADDSGLPNDRFFAVRPEGSVSTLKIQRTERGDSAVYLCASSPTTTDTQYFGPGTRLTVL.

CDR3 in DNA: TGTGCCTGCTCAACCGGGAAACGGTCAACCGGGGAGCTGTTTTTT. This translates into CACSTGKRSTGELFF. The chain links TRBV30 to TRBJ2-2; possibly TRBD2 for D (5 bases). The CDR3 is made up of 15 amino acids. With 6 bases removed from V and 5 bases from J, the gap between germline ends came to 19 bases. Germline V CDR1 and CDR2: GTSNPN, SVGIG (reference sequence).

Ten or more counts support this clonotype. V gene TRBV28 combines with J gene TRBJ2-1; D ambiguous. The CDR3 length is 15 residues. CDR1 is MDHEN, CDR2 SYDVKM, per germline. V shed 6 bases and J shed 0 bases, with 12 bases lying between them. The CDR3 is CASSSYYPSYNEQFF. The CDR3 nucleotides are TGTGCCAGCAGCTCATACTACCCCTCCTACAATGAGCAGTTCTTC. Complete variable domain (other parts from reference TRBV28 and TRBJ2-1): DVKVTQSSRYLVKRTGEKVFLECVQDMDHENMFWYRQDPGLGLRLIYFSYDVKMKEKGDIPEGYSVSREKKERFSLILESASTNQTSMYLCASSSYYPSYNEQFFGPGTRLTVL.

This clonotype was seen at least ten times. The V call is TRBV7-3, the J call TRBJ2-5; D remains unclear. Germline V gene lookup returns CDR1 SGHTA and CDR2 FQGTGA. The CDR3 has 14 residues. V was trimmed by 6 bases and J by 3 bases, leaving 14 bases between them. This CDR3 reads CASSETGGEETQYF. The DNA for the CDR3 is TGTGCCAGCAGTGAGACCGGCGGTGAAGAGACCCAGTACTTC.

This clonotype was recorded at least ten times. J is TRBJ1-2 and V is TRBV5-1, with D perhaps matching TRBD1 (6 bases). The V and J ends lost 4 bases and 4 bases respectively, with 14 bases between them. The CDR3 has 14 amino acids. Germline CDR1 and CDR2: SGHRS and YFSETQ. The DNA for the CDR3 is TGCGCCAGCAGCCCCGGACAGACACTCTATGGCTACACCTTC. Translation: CASSPGQTLYGYTF.

The rearrangement uses TRBV6-5 and TRBJ1-1; unclear D gene. CDR1 and CDR2 (germline): MNHEY, SVGAGI. Trimming removed 2 bases at V and 11 bases at J, with 15 bases between. The CDR3 totals 13 residues. CDR3 sequence: CASSYPGIQQAFF. CDR3 coding DNA: TGTGCCAGCAGTTACCCCGGTATCCAACAGGCTTTCTTT.

This clonotype was recorded many times. The rearrangement joins TRBV28 to TRBJ1-2; 9 bases match TRBD1. This CDR3 comprises 15 residues. The germline V gene encodes CDR1 MDHEN and CDR2 SYDVKM. V lost 7 bases to trimming and J lost 4 bases; unmatched junction nucleotides: 10. CDR3 amino acids: CASTTGGGQGYGYTF. The CDR3 bases are TGTGCCAGCACCACGGGGGGGGGACAGGGCTATGGCTACACCTTC.

This clonotype was recorded many times. The gene calls are TRBV6-2 or TRBV6-3 and TRBJ2-2; 11 bases fit TRBD2. The CDR3 sequence is 18 residues long. Trimming took 0 bases from V and 5 from J; bases not matched to a gene: 8. Per the germline V gene, CDR1 is MNHEY and CDR2 is SVGEGT. CDR3 residues: CASSYSMFGTSGTGELFF. DNA for the CDR3: TGTGCCAGCAGTTACTCGATGTTCGGGACTAGCGGTACCGGGGAGCTGTTTTTT.

This chain connects TRBV27 to TRBJ1-2; no definite D call. Germline CDR1 MNHEY, CDR2 SMNVEV (reference sequence). Between the trimmed V and J ends, which lost 2 bases and 5 bases, there was a span of 12 bases. CDR3 size: 14 residues. The CDR3 is CASSLGRNYYGYTF. In nucleotides, the CDR3 is TGTGCCAGCAGTTTAGGCAGGAACTATTATGGCTACACCTTC.

This clonotype was counted ten times or more. CDR3 nucleotides: TGTGCCAGCAGCTTAGAACTAGCGGGAGGGTCCTATGAGCAGTTCTTC. It encodes CASSLELAGGSYEQFF. This chain links TRBV11-2 with TRBJ2-1, with TRBD2 matching over 13 bases. J lost 8 bases, V lost 0 bases, and 4 bases had no gene match. CDR1 is SGHAT and CDR2 is FQNNGV in the germline V gene. The CDR3 is 16 amino acids.

This chain links TRBV19 with TRBJ1-1, with no clear D. CDR3 length: 15 residues. V gave up 3 bases and J gave up 0 bases, with 11 bases separating them. CDR1 is LNHDA, CDR2 SQIVND, per germline (reference sequence). The CDR3 sequence: CASSIGRTLNTEAFF. The CDR3 DNA is TGTGCCAGTAGTATTGGCAGGACCCTGAACACTGAAGCTTTCTTT.

The genes are TRBV20-1 and TRBJ2-4; perhaps D is TRBD1 or TRBD2 (5 bases each). This CDR3 contains 15 residues. The V end lost 5 bases, the J end lost 3 bases, and 17 bases lay between the germline ends. CDR1 and CDR2 (germline): DFQATT, SNEGSKA (reference sequence). Here the CDR3 DNA reads TGCAGTGCTGGCCAGGGAGAGGACGACAAAAACATTCAGTACTTC. Encoded protein: CSAGQGEDDKNIQYF.

This clonotype was detected only a few times. The chain couples TRBV9 to TRBJ2-1; D is perhaps TRBD1 or TRBD2 (5 bases each). The germline CDR1 and CDR2 sequences are SGDLS and YYNGEE. CDR3 length: 17 amino acids. Trimming left V 0 bases short and J 8 bases short, with 21 bases between. The CDR3 region has the DNA TGTGCCAGCAGCGTAGGGTCCAGGCGCGCGCTGGGGGATGAGCAGTTCTTC. Translated: CASSVGSRRALGDEQFF.

This clonotype was counted many times. J is TRBJ2-1 and V is TRBV12-3 or TRBV12-4; D unclear. The V gene lost 1 base and the J gene lost 0 bases, with 7 bases spanning the gap. This CDR3 is 15 amino acids long. CDR3 sequence (DNA): TGTGCCAGCAGTTTAGTGGAAAACTCCTACAATGAGCAGTTCTTC. Amino acids: CASSLVENSYNEQFF.

The table lists this clonotype with many counts. The chain is built from TRBV27 and TRBJ2-7, with 8 bases identical to TRBD1. Per germline, CDR1 MNHEY and CDR2 SMNVEV (reference sequence). The V and J ends lost 5 bases and 3 bases, in that order; junction bases with no gene match: 6. There are 14 residues in the CDR3. The CDR3 DNA is TGTGCCAGCAGTCTTCGGACAGGGAACTACGAGCAGTACTTC. Residues: CASSLRTGNYEQYF.

The V call is TRBV7-9, the J call TRBJ2-7, with TRBD2 matching 13 bases. This CDR3 spans 15 amino acids. V dropped 1 base and J dropped 7; count of bases not matched to a gene: 4. Germline lookup yields CDR1 SEHNR and CDR2 FQNEAQ (reference sequence). The CDR3, as DNA: TGTGCCAGCAGCTTAGTGGGGACTAGCGGGGATGAGCAGTACTTC. Protein sequence: CASSLVGTSGDEQYF.